The 10 T cell receptor beta chains reported below all come from one sample, sequenced in a study of cytomegalovirus exposure and HLA in healthy donors. Profiling relied on immunoSEQ multiplex PCR, and the TCRdb table lists in-frame clones only, not all of them. Of 90,000 to 150,000 clones listed, 85% to 90% were seen once; the top ten hold more than 5%. Sequenced material: PBMCs. Receptors were obtained from a woman aged 18-35 years in good health and CMV-seropositive.

This chain uses TRBV6-5 with TRBJ1-1; 7 bases map to TRBD1. Germline CDR1 reads MNHEY; CDR2 reads SVGAGI. The length of the CDR3 is 13 residues. The V segment lost 2 bases and the J segment 5 bases; nucleotides outside the gene matches: 2. CDR3 sequence: CASSYPQGTEAFF. The CDR3, as DNA: TGTGCCAGCAGTTACCCACAGGGGACTGAAGCTTTCTTT.

J is TRBJ2-2 and V is TRBV12-5; tentatively, D is TRBD1 (6 bases). Germline CDR1 reads LGHNT; CDR2 reads FRNRAP. The CDR3 consists of 18 residues. The V end lost 3 bases, the J end lost 0 bases, and 17 bases lay between the germline ends. CDR3 loop: CASGFMEPGHSNTGELFF. CDR3 in DNA: TGTGCTAGTGGTTTTATGGAACCGGGACATTCGAACACCGGGGAGCTGTTTTTT.

The chain uses TRBV19 and TRBJ1-1, with 7 bases lining up with TRBD1. V lost 6 bases and J lost 6; bases outside the gene matches: 7. The CDR3 is made up of 13 amino acids. Germline values: CDR1 LNHDA, CDR2 SQIVND (reference sequence). Here the CDR3 reads CASRPWTGPEAFF. The CDR3 DNA follows: TGTGCCAGTAGACCTTGGACAGGCCCTGAAGCTTTCTTT.

The CDR3 DNA reads as TGTGCCTGTATCCGGGGAGATTACGAGCAGTACTTC. This sequence encodes CACIRGDYEQYF. The chain employs TRBV30 and TRBJ2-7, with a weak D call TRBD2 (5 bases). Trimming shortened V by 6 bases and J by 4 bases, and 13 bases separated the two germline ends. The CDR3 is made up of 12 amino acids. CDR1 is GTSNPN, CDR2 SVGIG, per germline (reference sequence).

The CDR3 coding sequence is TGTGCCAGTCGGATGGGGGGCCGACAGGAGGGGGCCTATGGCTACACCTTC. Translation: CASRMGGRQEGAYGYTF. The chain links TRBV19 to TRBJ1-2; 7 bases fit TRBD1. The CDR3 loop spans 17 amino acids. Unmatched junction bases numbered 19, after V lost 8 bases and J lost 4 bases. Germline CDR1 LNHDA, CDR2 SQIVND (reference sequence).

The chain combines TRBV15 with TRBJ2-2; possibly TRBD1 for D (6 bases). Trimming cost V 2 bases and J 6 bases, with 10 bases left between them. Germline V gene data show CDR1 as LNHNV and CDR2 as YYDKDF (reference sequence). This CDR3 has 14 residues. The CDR3 sequence: CATSRTGPPGELFF. The CDR3, as DNA: TGTGCCACCAGCAGAACAGGGCCCCCCGGGGAGCTGTTTTTT.

This chain connects TRBV11-3 to TRBJ2-6; 8 nucleotides line up with TRBD1. This CDR3 comprises 18 residues. Germline-derived CDR1 and CDR2 are SGHNT and YENEEA. V trimming: 5 bases; J trimming: 2 bases; junction bases outside the gene matches: 11. CDR3 residues: CASSPPGQGLAGANVLTF. CDR3 bases: TGTGCCAGCAGCCCCCCAGGACAGGGATTAGCTGGGGCCAACGTCCTGACTTTC.

The V and J genes are TRBV7-3 and TRBJ2-7, with TRBD2 matching over 13 bases. Losses at the gene ends were 5 bases for V and 5 bases for J; bases not matched to a gene: 12. Germline assignment: CDR1 SGHTA and CDR2 FQGTGA. The CDR3 totals 17 residues. CDR3 sequence: CASSLWTSGGYAHEQYF. The DNA for the CDR3 is TGTGCCAGCAGCCTTTGGACTAGCGGGGGTTATGCCCACGAGCAGTACTTC.

This clone has only one observation. V is TRBV27 and J is TRBJ2-3; 11 bases agree with TRBD2. This CDR3 contains 16 residues. The V segment lost 2 bases and the J segment 4 bases; nucleotides outside the gene matches: 5. From germline, CDR1 is MNHEY and CDR2 SMNVEV (reference sequence). CDR3 in DNA: TGTGCCAGCAGTTTAATAGCGGGGGGGCCTCCAGATACGCAGTATTTT. This translates into CASSLIAGGPPDTQYF.

This clone was counted a single time. The chain links TRBV18 to TRBJ2-7, with 8 bases that match TRBD1. This CDR3 is 14 amino acids long. Germline CDR1 reads KGHSH; CDR2 reads LQKENI. V lost 5 bases and J lost 2; bases outside the gene matches: 5. The CDR3 sequence: CASSTTGGTYEQYF. CDR3 DNA sequence: TGTGCCAGCTCAACTACAGGGGGAACCTACGAGCAGTACTTC.